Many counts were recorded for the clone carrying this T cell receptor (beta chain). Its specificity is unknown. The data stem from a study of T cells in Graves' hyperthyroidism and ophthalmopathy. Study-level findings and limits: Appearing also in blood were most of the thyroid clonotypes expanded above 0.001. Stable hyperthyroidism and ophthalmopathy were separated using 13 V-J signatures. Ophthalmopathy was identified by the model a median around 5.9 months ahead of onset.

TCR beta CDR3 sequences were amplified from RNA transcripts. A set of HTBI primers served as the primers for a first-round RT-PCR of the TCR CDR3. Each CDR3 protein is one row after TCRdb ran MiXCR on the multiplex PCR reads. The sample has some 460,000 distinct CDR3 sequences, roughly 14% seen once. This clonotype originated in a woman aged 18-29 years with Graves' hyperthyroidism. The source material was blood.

DNA of the CDR3: TGCAGTGCTATGCGGCCAGGGGGGGGGCAGTTCTTC. It yields the protein CSAMRPGGGQFF. This chain connects TRBV20-1 to TRBJ2-1; either TRBD1 or TRBD2 may supply D (7 bases each). V was cut by 4 bases and J by 12 bases, with 16 bases left in between. This CDR3 region has 12 residues. From germline, CDR1 is DFQATT and CDR2 SNEGSKA (reference sequence).